Here is one T cell receptor (beta chain) with its context. Its antigen is unknown. The record has no base qualities; no much larger clone is one base away. This entry belongs to a study of cytomegalovirus exposure and HLA in healthy donors (dated by TCRdb to about 2017). For the wider study: An earlier analysis of roughly 500 of the donors reported 250 to 300 Gb of sequence data and 117 million unique TCR beta sequences from about 179 million T cells. Roughly 290 gigabases of sequencing data and tens of millions of unique TCR sequences made up an early release that covered several hundred HLA-typed donors. Of the roughly 420 genotyped donors, 80% to 90% were placed in the genetic ancestry cluster associated with self-reported Caucasian donors. The aim of the study was to test whether cataloging public T cell receptors could identify signatures of past pathogen exposure. The study used immunosequencing to profile the T cell repertoires of approximately 690 subjects and linked those repertoires to cytomegalovirus serostatus. Along with the approximately 650-subject first cohort, a separate validation cohort of about 110 different subjects was used. To predict cytomegalovirus infection status, the study combined high-throughput TCR immunosequencing, statistical association of individual TCRs with disease status, and machine learning. In a later analysis, previously published TCR beta repertoires from roughly 710 donors were re-analyzed and high-resolution HLA genotyping was added so that TCR occurrence patterns could be studied. Rather than using new phenotypic data, the later analysis identified candidate immune exposures from TCR beta sequences and from how often those sequences occurred across donors. An earlier analysis of approximately 640 of the donors applied high-throughput TCR beta sequencing to assess whether each TCR beta V gene segment acted as functional or pseudogenic. Donor age, sex, ethnicity and CMV serostatus were compiled alongside the repertoire data. In a later genetic analysis, genome-wide SNP genotypes for about three fifths of the roughly 670 donors were used, and that subset was treated as a discovery cohort. All discovery cohort repertoires had been generated on a single sequencing platform. Class I and class II HLA loci were covered by the typing at four-digit resolution. The number of donors typed differed by locus, with 629-630 for A, B, C, DRB1 and DQB1, over 500 for DQA1, over 600 for DPA1, and approximately 470 for DPB1. Five DR-DQ haplotypes were handled as single units for association and clustering, since linkage in the cohort was strong. Across approximately 420 genotyped donors of the cohort, an average of approximately 240,000 unique TCR beta nucleotide sequences per donor were sequenced, and about a sixth of those sequences were non-productive. Results the study describes overall, beyond this receptor: While some public TCRs were present in many individuals, most TCR sequences turned up only very rarely across donors. Linkage disequilibrium might explain the correlated functional status among segregating V segments, but an unknown experimental factor could not be excluded. A few of the identified cytomegalovirus-associated TCR beta chains were confirmed in vitro to be specific for cytomegalovirus antigens. According to a later analysis, most CMV-associated TCR beta chains appeared to be HLA-restricted, and the HLA associations seemed to be driven largely by CMV exposure. Compared with the 666-donor mean, donors in an Asian-associated ancestry cluster had fewer N-insertions in productive TCRs, according to a later genetic analysis. Presence/absence analyses assumed roughly uniform sequencing depth across donors, an assumption that may not hold. It was suggested by the authors that the approach could potentially be generalized to other disease states and immunological phenotypes. The earlier analysis of 587 of the donors excluded about 16 rarely observed V segments, including chromosome 9 orphons, because counts were too low. A cluster of highly shared sequence variants was judged likely to be a technical artifact of the sequencing pipeline. Because the 87-base-pair reads could not distinguish some IMGT-functional V segments, including TRBV6-2 and TRBV6-3, those segments were excluded. The study listed 150 to 200 TCR beta chains as associated with cytomegalovirus. A later genetic analysis associated a missense DCLRE1C variant with V-gene and J-gene trimming of TCR beta chains, and an independent cohort replicated the association. In a later analysis, HLA-associated TCR beta chains were found to be more clonally expanded and to have lower generation probabilities than equally common non-associated chains. In a later analysis, some 18,000 TCR beta sequences were associated with specific HLA alleles at a false discovery rate of 0.05. A further reported finding was that TCR beta sequences accurately predicted the HLA-A and HLA-B alleles for most subjects in the first cohort. Cytomegalovirus status was reported to be diagnosed by the classifier with high specificity and sensitivity in both the original and validation cohorts. In a later analysis, TCR association rates were found to vary across HLA loci, with the most associated TCRs seen for DRB1 alleles and the fewest for HLA-C alleles. An earlier analysis of around 540 of the donors showed that most TCR beta V segments appeared in productive rearrangements either about 87% or about 30% of the time, which broadly matched IMGT annotations. Immune exposure information for the cohort was limited to CMV serostatus. In a later analysis, several top co-occurrence clusters were reported to appear linked to parvovirus B19, influenza, CMV and Epstein-Barr virus. The cohort was sequenced for TCR beta chains only, and without alpha or paired-chain data the features that could be detected were limited. Because HLA typing was unavailable for some donors at each locus, only the typed subset was used in association tests. Strong co-occurrence of HLA alleles, especially DR and DQ, made assigning TCR associations to individual alleles difficult.

Trimming at the junction amounts to 0 bases on V and 5 bases on J, and the germline ends lie 7 bases apart. The CDR3 runs 13 residues from the cysteine to the phenylalanine. The sequence is cut down to CDR3 DNA, 39 bases in frame from base 1. For CDR1 and CDR2, the germline V gene lists MNHEY and SVGAGI. The library came from the immunoSEQ multiplex PCR assay. A mixture of 60 forward primers for TCR Vbeta segments and 13 reverse primers for TCR Jbeta segments was used in the multiplex PCR. The CDR3 region of rearranged TCR beta genes was amplified from genomic DNA with a multiplex PCR assay. The Illumina HiSeq System was used to sequence the amplified TCR beta libraries as 87-base-pair reads. In the source study's methods: A later analysis tallied approximately 87 million unique TCR beta chains across the 650 to 750 repertoires, and about 12 million of those chains were shared by two or more donors. Raw reads were error-corrected and collapsed into unique sequences with a nearest-neighbor algorithm that merged closely related sequences to remove PCR and sequencing errors. V, D and J gene segments were assigned by aligning CDR3 sequences to IMGT reference sequences. For a sequence to be retained, at least a six-nucleotide match to both a V gene segment and a J gene segment was required. Rearrangements were called productive when the CDR3 lacked stop codons and stayed in frame with V and J; all others were non-productive. CDR3 was defined according to IMGT convention as the region running from the second conserved V-encoded cysteine to the conserved J-encoded phenylalanine. Sequences without an unambiguous match to a single V gene segment were excluded from the earlier analysis of several hundred of the donors. In an earlier analysis of approximately 590 of the donors, a V segment was called functional when productive rearrangements were above 56.7%, and segregating when the standard deviation between donors exceeded 5%. A statistical classification framework was developed to diagnose cytomegalovirus status using the catalog of TCR beta chain sequences. In a later analysis, TCR nucleotide sequences were compared against IMGT/GENE-DB human TR gene sequences so that V and J genes could be assigned. A later analysis assigned CDR3 sequences and most-parsimonious VDJ recombination scenarios with the TCRdist pipeline. A later analysis defined each TCR beta chain by its CDR3 amino acid sequence plus V-gene family, and excluded reads lacking a unique V-gene family. A later analysis removed over 500 highly shared, low-generation-probability nucleotide sequences to deal with suspected cross-contamination and a sequencing artifact. In a later analysis, a clonal expansion index for each public chain was calculated from normalized within-repertoire ranks of inferred template counts. A later analysis computed generation probabilities with a VDJ recombination model fitted to out-of-frame rearrangements, and checked the results against IGoR. In a later analysis, hypergeometric tests were used to score TCR-TCR, TCR-HLA and TCR-CMV co-occurrence, with a repertoire-size bias correction applied to TCR pairs. A later analysis estimated false discovery rates by permuting HLA or CMV assignments 20 times. In a later analysis, co-occurring TCRs were grouped with DBSCAN, and TCRdist sequence similarity was added when clustering was performed within HLA-allele-positive subsets. Co-occurrence clustering excluded repertoires with fewer than 30,000 or more than 120,000 public chains, plus five with anomalous nucleotide sharing. This is the immuneACCESS table as TCRdb keeps it, with only in-frame sequences that have V and J called. A part of the clones is gone; compared with another copy, unresolved V genes explain less than half, and the rest is unexplained. For V, J and clone size, that table is used; D and trimming come from the DNA. This sample is represented by roughly 120,000 clones; roughly 74% of them were singletons. Roughly 0.9% of the sample rests with the top ten.

In total, fewer than 750 healthy bone marrow donors made up the cohort. All cohort members were sampled while nominally healthy, although unrecorded immune exposures were likely present. The donor tested CMV seronegative, placing the donor among the roughly 350 seronegative members of the cohort. Each donor provided a peripheral blood sample, and peripheral blood mononuclear cells were used for TCR beta sequencing. The Qiagen DNeasy Blood Extraction Kit was used to extract genomic DNA from the blood cell samples. The specimen sequenced was PBMCs. This chain is built from TRBV6-5 and TRBJ1-1, with the D gene uncertain. This sequence was found in a woman aged 25 to 39 in good health and CMV-seronegative. The sequenced DNA: TGTGCCAGCAGTTACTCGGGCTATACTGAAGCTTTCTTT. This is translated as CASSYSGYTEAFF.